The next 5 T cell receptor beta chains were all read from a single sample in a study of early T cells in non-severe SARS-CoV-2 infection. TCRdb used MiXCR to reprocess the 5' RACE reads, holding one entry per CDR3 protein. The sample lists about 11,000 distinct CDR3 sequences, 4% to 5.5% occurring once. The sequencing sample was made of whole blood. The receptors stem from an adult who was a healthcare worker with PCR-confirmed SARS-CoV-2 infection or an uninfected control (not recorded which).

This clonotype has a count of ten or more. The chain recombines TRBV11-2 with TRBJ2-7; D unclear. Germline V CDR1 and CDR2: SGHAT, FQNNGV. V was pared by 0 bases and J by 8 bases, with 8 bases between. The CDR3 runs 12 residues. Written as DNA, the CDR3 is TGTGCCAGCAGCTTAGAAATAGGACAGCAGTACTTC. Residues: CASSLEIGQQYF.

This clonotype was observed many times. V usage is TRBV6-5 and J usage is TRBJ2-3, with TRBD2 matching over 12 bases. Germline loops: CDR1 MNHEY, CDR2 SVGAGI. The V and J ends lost 10 bases and 7 bases, in that order; junction bases with no gene match: 9. CDR3 length equals 14 residues. The CDR3 DNA follows: TGTGCCACCCGACTAGCGGGGGACCCAAATACGCAGTATTTT. Translating it yields CATRLAGDPNTQYF.

In this sample, this clonotype turned up many times. The chain is built from TRBV3-1 and TRBJ2-4; D is uncertain. Deletions cut 3 bases from V and 0 bases from J, with 15 bases between. The CDR3 spans 17 residues. The V gene's germline CDR1 is LGHDT and CDR2 YNNKEL (reference sequence). The CDR3 nucleotides read TGTGCCAGCAGCCATGAACTGAACACTTTAGCCAAAAACATTCAGTACTTC. It translates to CASSHELNTLAKNIQYF.

Many counts were recorded for this clonotype. The chain uses TRBV24-1 and TRBJ2-1, with D maybe TRBD1 (7 bases). Trimming took off 7 bases at V and 8 bases at J, with 17 bases between the two ends. The CDR3 runs 14 residues. The germline V gene has CDR1 KGHDR and CDR2 SFDVKD. As DNA, the CDR3 is TGTGCCACCAGCTCACCAGGGGGGCTGGATGAGCAGTTCTTC. Encoded protein: CATSSPGGLDEQFF.

The table lists this clonotype with many counts. This chain joins TRBV6-2 or TRBV6-3 and TRBJ1-1, with unresolved D. Germline loops: CDR1 MNHEY, CDR2 SVGEGT. V lost 5 bases, J lost 0 bases, and 7 bases lay in between. This CDR3 contains 13 residues. The DNA for the CDR3 is TGTGCCAGCAGTGACCCCTTGAACACTGAAGCTTTCTTT. It yields the protein CASSDPLNTEAFF.